The TCR beta chain under discussion was sequenced for a study of cytomegalovirus exposure and HLA in healthy donors. Germline CDR1 SGHTA, CDR2 FQGNSA. The CDR3 has 15 amino acids. Trimming pared 4 bases from V and 7 bases from J, leaving 14 bases between. Data came from immunoSEQ multiplex PCR; TCRdb stores just in-frame clones and leaves some out. Found here are about 120,000 clones, approximately 87% of them singletons; the top ten hold 2.1%. The sequencing sample was made of PBMCs. The chain couples TRBV7-2 to TRBJ1-6, with D hard to call. The sequence was obtained from a woman between 25 and 40 years old in good health and CMV-seronegative. CDR3 DNA sequence: TGTGCCAGCAGCTCCCTTTGGCAGACAAATTCACCCCTCCACTTT. Amino acid sequence: CASSSLWQTNSPLHF.